This T cell receptor (beta chain) was identified during a study of neurological immune-mediated disorders. This clonotype has at least ten counts. This CDR3 is 16 amino acids long. Germline V gene sequence: CDR1 ENHRY, CDR2 SYGVKD. The V and J ends lost 3 bases and 3 bases respectively, with 18 bases between them. The sample's time point: longitudinal time-point 2. TCRdb called the 5' RACE reads again in MiXCR, with one record for every CDR3 protein. The sample lists roughly 60,000 distinct CDR3 sequences, roughly 9.7% occurring once. Sequenced material: PBMCs. This rearrangement joins TRBV10-3 to TRBJ2-7; tentative D call: TRBD2 (6 bases). The clonotype originates from a man aged 25 to 45 in good health. The CDR3 DNA reads as TGTGCCATCAGTGATATCGGGGGTAGGGGATTCTACGAGCAGTACTTC. This sequence encodes CAISDIGGRGFYEQYF.